The present entry profiles one T cell receptor (beta chain) with its context. Its antigen is not identified. Germline loops: CDR1 MDHEN, CDR2 SYDVKM. V shed 5 bases and J shed 4 bases, with 6 bases lying between them. CDR3 length: 12 residues. The record originates from a study of cytomegalovirus exposure and HLA in healthy donors. This PCR relied on a set of 60 Vbeta primers and 13 Jbeta primers. Only in-frame clones appear in the TCRdb table, and some are missing; sequencing was by immunoSEQ multiplex PCR. Seen here are about 190,000 clones, around 78% observed once, and the top ten hold 11% to 15%. General observations from the study: Roughly even sequencing depth across donors was the assumption behind the presence/absence analyses. Among the CMV-associated chains, a few were confirmed in vitro as specific for CMV antigens. A missense DCLRE1C variant was associated with V- and J-gene trimming of TCR beta chains in a later analysis, and an independent cohort replicated the association. Links to common viral pathogens appeared, in a later analysis, for several of the most significant clusters.

The chain links TRBV28 to TRBJ2-4, with unresolved D. The receptor was isolated from a woman in her 30s in good health and CMV-seropositive. The specimen was PBMCs. The CDR3 is CASSQRKNIQYF. The CDR3, as DNA: TGTGCCAGCAGTCAACGGAAAAACATTCAGTACTTC.